The 9 T cell receptor beta chains below were found in one sample sequenced in a study of a mutant IDH1 vaccine in newly diagnosed glioma. Only in-frame clones appear in the TCRdb table, and some are missing; sequencing was by immunoSEQ multiplex PCR. This sample has some 42,000 clones; about 80% occur once, and the top ten carry roughly a sixth. Time point denoted: week 47, end of study. One vaccine dose held 300 ug of mutant IDH1 20-mer peptide and came with topical imiquimod. For these receptors, no antigen is known. Source: PBMCs, taken from a glioma patient whose treatment included an IDH1 peptide vaccine. Every receptor here comes from a man between 18 and 35 years old with glioma. Some clones in this sample may be carry-over from other donors' samples.

The chain recombines TRBV27 with TRBJ1-1; possible D gene TRBD1, 5 bases. Trimming stripped 5 bases from V and 2 bases from J, with 15 bases between. This CDR3 comprises 15 residues. CDR1 is MNHEY and CDR2 is SMNVEV in the germline V gene (reference sequence). The CDR3 nucleotides are TGTGCCAGCAGTCCCGGGGGTCTGGCCAACACTGAAGCTTTCTTT. Amino acids: CASSPGGLANTEAFF.

The CDR3 nucleotides are TGTGCCAGCAGTGAATCAGGAGAGGGGGCACACGAGCAGTACTTC. Protein product: CASSESGEGAHEQYF. The chain is built from TRBV6-1 and TRBJ2-7, with 7 bases fitting TRBD1. The germline V gene encodes CDR1 MNHNS and CDR2 SASEGT. Germline trimming cut 2 bases from V and 5 bases from J; bases unmatched to any gene: 9. The CDR3 is made up of 15 amino acids.

This clone occurred a few times. The chain joins TRBV4-3 to TRBJ1-1; D is unresolved. V lost 5 bases, J lost 6 bases, and 16 bases lay in between. Germline V gene data show CDR1 as LGHNA and CDR2 as YSLEER. The CDR3 has 14 amino acids. CDR3 sequence reads: CASSSQADTSEAFF. CDR3 DNA: TGCGCCAGCAGCTCTCAGGCGGATACTTCTGAAGCTTTCTTT.

The V and J genes are TRBV30 and TRBJ1-1; no firm D call. The CDR3 sequence is 12 residues long. Trimming cost V 0 bases and J 6 bases, with 8 bases left between them. Germline loops: CDR1 GTSNPN, CDR2 SVGIG (reference sequence). Written as DNA, the CDR3 is TGTGCCTGGAGTGTAAGAGGGTCTGAAGCTTTCTTT. Its translation is CAWSVRGSEAFF.

In this sample, this clone turned up once. The chain is built from TRBV2 and TRBJ1-4, with unresolved D. The V end was cut by 6 bases, the J end by 0 bases, with 14 bases between. The germline CDR1 and CDR2 sequences are SNHLY and FYNNEI. This CDR3 is built from 16 residues. CDR3 coding DNA: TGTGCCAGCAGGGTCATTCCGACTGCAACTAATGAAAAACTGTTTTTT. It codes for CASRVIPTATNEKLFF.

This clone was observed a single time. This sequence joins TRBV4-1 and TRBJ1-5; D gene unclear. Looked up from germline, CDR1 is MGHRA and CDR2 is YSYEKL. The CDR3 spans 17 residues. The V and J ends lost 0 bases and 5 bases respectively, with 17 bases between them. CDR3 protein: CASSQESWRGRDQPQHF. DNA for the CDR3: TGCGCCAGCAGCCAAGAAAGTTGGCGGGGTAGGGATCAGCCCCAGCATTTT.

This clone has more than one count but fewer than ten. The chain couples TRBV10-3 to TRBJ2-5; 8 nucleotides match TRBD2. Trimming cost V 3 bases and J 4 bases; bases outside gene matches: 7. The CDR3 runs 15 residues. Germline loops: CDR1 ENHRY, CDR2 SYGVKD. The CDR3 DNA is TGTGCCATCAGTGATCCGGGGGGGGGAAGAGAGACCCAGTACTTC. Its protein product is CAISDPGGGRETQYF.

The CDR3 loop is CASSTDRENYGYTF. In DNA form, the CDR3 reads TGTGCCAGCAGTACGGACAGGGAAAACTATGGCTACACCTTC. V and J are TRBV6-6 and TRBJ1-2; 8 bases align to TRBD1. Germline V gene data show CDR1 as MNHNY and CDR2 as SVGAGI (reference sequence). J gave up 2 bases and V 5 bases, and 4 bases lay outside the gene matches. The length of the CDR3 is 14 residues.

This clone appeared once. V is TRBV5-6 and J is TRBJ2-3; 14 bases line up with TRBD2. The germline V gene has CDR1 SGHDT and CDR2 YYEEEE. The V segment lost 4 bases and the J segment 3 bases; nucleotides outside the gene matches: 4. The CDR3 runs to 16 residues. DNA of the CDR3: TGTGCCAGCAGCGTGGGACTAGCGGGAGCGACAGATACGCAGTATTTT. This gives the protein CASSVGLAGATDTQYF.